This is a list of T cell receptor beta chains from one sample in a study of CD8+ T cells in alopecia areata. Only in-frame clones appear in the TCRdb table, and some are missing; sequencing was by immunoSEQ multiplex PCR. The table lists about 150,000 clones, about three fifths of them singletons. Sequencing was performed on CD4+ T cells sorted from blood, taken at week 4, from a patient treated with tofacitinib. The source of these receptors is a human donor with alopecia areata. Both conserved end residues are part of each CDR3. A D gene is named only where the DNA matches it firmly. Clone sizes are given selectively: once, few, many, or a class where the clone is expanded.

J: TRBJ2-7
size: -
V: TRBV29-1
D: TRBD1
DNA: TGCAGCGTTGACGAGACAGGGACATCCTACGAGCAGTACTTC
CDR3: CSVDETGTSYEQYF

J: TRBJ1-5
size: -
V: TRBV30
D: -
DNA: TGTGCCTGGAGTGTAAGAGGTCGGCTTAGCAATCAGCCCCAGCATTTT
CDR3: CAWSVRGRLSNQPQHF

J: TRBJ2-5
size: many
V: TRBV2
D: -
DNA: TGTGCCAGCATGGGACGGGGAACAATAACTCATCAAGAGACCCAGTACTTC
CDR3: CASMGRGTITHQETQYF

J: TRBJ2-7
size: once
V: TRBV30
D: -
DNA: TGTGCCTGGAGTGTATTAGCCGGAAGCTACGAGCAGTACTTC
CDR3: CAWSVLAGSYEQYF

J: TRBJ2-2
size: -
V: TRBV30
D: TRBD1
DNA: TGTGCCTGGACGACAGGGTACACCGGGGAGCTGTTTTTT
CDR3: CAWTTGYTGELFF

J: TRBJ1-2
size: -
V: TRBV30
D: -
DNA: TGTGCCTGGAGTGTAAGGGGAGGTGGCTACACCTTC
CDR3: CAWSVRGGGYTF

J: TRBJ2-1
size: few
V: TRBV5-5
D: TRBD1
DNA: TGTGCCAGCAGCCGTGACAGGGGGTCACACAATGAGCAGTTCTTC
CDR3: CASSRDRGSHNEQFF

J: TRBJ2-3
size: -
V: TRBV6-6
D: -
DNA: TGTGCCAGCAGTCCCCGATCGGGGGCAGGTGATACGCAGTATTTT
CDR3: CASSPRSGAGDTQYF

J: TRBJ1-6
size: few
V: TRBV7-2
D: -
DNA: TGTGCCAGCAGCTCGGCGCAGGGGTATTCACCCCTCCACTTT
CDR3: CASSSAQGYSPLHF

J: TRBJ2-3
size: -
V: TRBV29-1
D: -
DNA: TGCAGCGCCCCAGGACGGCCCACAGATACGCAGTATTTT
CDR3: CSAPGRPTDTQYF

J: TRBJ2-2
size: -
V: TRBV29-1
D: -
DNA: TGCAGCGTTCGGGGATCGGGCACCGGGGAGCTGTTTTTT
CDR3: CSVRGSGTGELFF

J: TRBJ1-2
size: -
V: TRBV5-4
D: -
DNA: TGTGCCAGCAGCGGATCAGCTAACTATGGCTACACCTTC
CDR3: CASSGSANYGYTF

J: TRBJ2-5
size: -
V: TRBV29-1
D: TRBD1
DNA: TGCAGCGTACTACAGGGGGGAGAGACCCAGTACTTC
CDR3: CSVLQGGETQYF

J: TRBJ2-5
size: -
V: TRBV30
D: -
DNA: TGTGCCTGGAGTTTAGGGTTAAGGGAGACCCAGTACTTC
CDR3: CAWSLGLRETQYF

J: TRBJ2-2
size: -
V: TRBV29-1
D: -
DNA: TGCAGCGTACAGACAGCGAACACCGGGGAGCTGTTTTTT
CDR3: CSVQTANTGELFF

J: TRBJ2-4
size: -
V: TRBV5-4
D: -
DNA: TGTGCCAGCAGCTTCGAGACTAGTAGCGACATTCAGTACTTC
CDR3: CASSFETSSDIQYF

J: TRBJ1-4
size: few
V: TRBV9
D: -
DNA: TGTGCCAGCAGCTCGGGACTCTTTAATGAAAAACTGTTTTTT
CDR3: CASSSGLFNEKLFF